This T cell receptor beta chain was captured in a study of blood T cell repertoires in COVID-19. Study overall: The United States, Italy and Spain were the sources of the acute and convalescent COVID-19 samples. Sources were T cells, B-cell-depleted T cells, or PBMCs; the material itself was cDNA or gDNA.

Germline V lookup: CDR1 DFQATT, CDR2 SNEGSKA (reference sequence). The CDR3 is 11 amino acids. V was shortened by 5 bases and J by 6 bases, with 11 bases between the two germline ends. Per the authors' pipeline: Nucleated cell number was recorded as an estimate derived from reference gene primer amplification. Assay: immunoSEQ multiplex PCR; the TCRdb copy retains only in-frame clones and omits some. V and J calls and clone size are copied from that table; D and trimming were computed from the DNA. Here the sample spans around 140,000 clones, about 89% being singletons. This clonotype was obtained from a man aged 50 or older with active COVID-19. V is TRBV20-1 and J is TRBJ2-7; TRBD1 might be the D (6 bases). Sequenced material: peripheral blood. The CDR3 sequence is CSAETGTEQYF. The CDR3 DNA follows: TGCAGTGCTGAGACAGGTACCGAGCAGTACTTC.